This entry lists 2 T cell receptor beta chains sequenced from one sample in a study of T cell repertoires in cytomegalovirus infection. One entry per CDR3 protein, called by TCRdb with MiXCR from the reads. The sample has some 920,000 distinct CDR3 sequences, more than 25% seen once; the top ten hold more than 12%. No antigens are known for them. The source was cultured CD8+ T cells from PBMCs, collected from culture after CMV antigen stimulation. Source of these receptors: a human donor in good health (CMV status not recorded). Some clones in this sample may be carry-over from other donors' samples.

This rearrangement joins TRBV27 to TRBJ1-5; a possible D gene is TRBD1 (6 bases). Trimming removed 3 bases at V and 6 bases at J, with 12 bases between. Germline V gene data show CDR1 as MNHEY and CDR2 as SMNVEV (reference sequence). The CDR3 has 14 amino acids. CDR3 in amino acids: CASSLGGLSQPQHF. The CDR3 DNA reads TGTGCCAGCAGTTTGGGGGGGCTCAGTCAGCCCCAGCATTTT.

The chain carries TRBV4-3 and TRBJ1-2; TRBD1 agrees at 8 bases. Germline V gene sequence: CDR1 LGHNA, CDR2 YSLEER. The CDR3 loop spans 17 amino acids. Trimming took 0 bases from V and 4 from J; bases not matched to a gene: 10. The CDR3 reads CASSQDFWDRKSYGYTF. The CDR3 DNA sequence: TGCGCCAGCAGCCAAGATTTCTGGGACAGGAAAAGCTATGGCTACACCTTC.